This T cell receptor (beta chain) was profiled in a study of T cells in tuberculosis (dated by TCRdb to 2016 to 2019). Concerning the study at large: In the study, CD1B tetramers and high-throughput TCR immunosequencing were combined to characterize T cells specific for the mycobacterial lipid antigen glucose monomycolate (GMM). In a South African clinical cohort, IGRA-negative adolescents, IGRA-positive adolescents with latent tuberculosis and adults with active tuberculosis were compared, with 9 to 10 people in each group.

As concerns this clone: What antigen it recognizes has not been identified. Per-base qualities were not stored, and no clone one base away is much larger.

At study entry, adolescents were screened for latent tuberculosis infection by tuberculin skin test and QuantiFERON-TB GOLD In-Tube IGRA. Immunosequencing was performed on unsorted cryopreserved PBMC and covered approximately 100,000 T cells per clinical donor on average. Eleven high schools in the Worcester region of the Western Cape, South Africa, served as enrollment sites for adolescents aged 12 to 18 years. Roughly 10 adolescents infected with M. tuberculosis and roughly 10 uninfected adolescents were chosen and matched for age and sex. For the adolescents, PBMC were isolated by density centrifugation from freshly drawn heparinized blood and then cryopreserved. TCR libraries were generated with the immunoSEQ multiplex PCR assay, using TCR-beta and/or TCR-alpha/delta assays for each sample. Amplified TCR libraries were sequenced on the Illumina high-throughput platform. The study's own analysis went as follows. Clustering and dimensionality reduction relied on pairwise TCRdist distances among GMM-specific receptors from T cells that were either sorted ex vivo or expanded in vitro. The score assigned to each clinical repertoire was mean NN-distance, meaning the average TCRdist to the nearest 10% of tetramer-positive reference sequences. To compute GEM TCR motif frequency, the fraction of unique TCRs matching known GEM sequences by V/J usage and CDR3 length was calculated. Linear discriminant analysis with leave-one-out cross-validation, implemented in scikit-learn, was used to classify active tuberculosis. TCRdb limited this immuneACCESS table to in-frame rearrangements with V and J called. A share of clones is missing; checked studies link under half to unresolved V genes, and the rest is unexplained. Clonal size and the V and J genes are those of that table, whereas D and trimming came from the DNA. The sample table holds fewer than 55,000 clones, of which around 96% were seen once. The top ten constitute less than 8.5% of the sample.

Overall results and qualifications from the work: With the diverse GMM-specific repertoire as input, a classifier achieved approximately 90% accuracy (AUROC about 0.93), whereas GEM motif frequencies as input gave around 70% accuracy. Clinical samples were selected based on the availability of cryopreserved specimens, with adults included as active tuberculosis cases and adolescents included as controls. Compared with IGRA-negative controls, TCR-alpha repertoires from active tuberculosis had smaller mean NN-distances to GMM-specific TCRs, which suggests that these TCRs underwent clonal expansion. The smaller NN-distances in active tuberculosis patients were driven in part by shorter CDR3-alpha lengths, while the difference seen for TCR-beta was not statistically significant.

The V end gives up 3 bases and the J end 4 bases, leaving 9 bases in the junction not matched to a gene. CDR1 and CDR2 are drawn from the germline V gene (reference sequence): LNHDA, SQIVND. The CDR3 spans 16 residues, from the cysteine through the phenylalanine. The sequence is cut down to CDR3 DNA, 48 bases in frame from base 1. The sample taken for sequencing was PBMCs. The sequence was collected from a donor between 10 and 35 years old with latent tuberculosis or without tuberculosis infection. Here the chain combines TRBV19 and TRBJ1-5; TRBD1 aligns with 7 central bases. In nucleotides, the sequence is TGTGCCAGTAGTATTGATTTAATGACAGGGAATCAGCCCCAGCATTTT. The encoded protein is CASSIDLMTGNQPQHF.